The clone carrying this T cell receptor beta chain was counted only a few times. It was 5'RACE with constant-segment primers that produced the TCR alpha and TCR beta cDNA libraries, which carried sample barcodes and UMIs. From the 5' RACE reads, TCRdb called clonotypes with MiXCR, one entry per CDR3 protein. The sample comprises under 650,000 distinct CDR3 sequences, around 17% of which are singletons, and 12% rests with the top ten. The data are from a study of T-cell memory formation after mild COVID-19. Study-wide context: The TCR clusters were mostly specific to one donor.

The CDR3 extends over 17 amino acids. The V end was cut by 1 base, the J end by 2 bases, with 18 bases between. The chain couples TRBV12-3 or TRBV12-4 to TRBJ2-7; D possibly corresponds to TRBD2 (6 bases). Source material: PBMCs or a T cell subset sorted from them (not recorded which). The TCR sequence derives from an adult woman who had mild COVID-19 (a few samples of this study predate the infection). Cell type and time point are not known. CDR3 bases: TGTGCCAGCAGTTTAGGGGGGATGGCGGGAACCGCCTACGAGCAGTACTTC. Amino acids: CASSLGGMAGTAYEQYF.